This passage covers 28 T cell receptor beta chains from one sample sequenced in a study of shared clonotypes between healthy human individuals. Some clones are missing from TCRdb's copy, which holds only in-frame ones; the method was immunoSEQ multiplex PCR. The sample carries 110,000 or so clones, around two thirds recorded once. Material: memory CD8+ T cells sorted from blood. Described subset: CD45RO+ cells pooled with CCR7-negative TemRA cells. The receptors here all came from a woman in her thirties in good health.

This chain uses TRBV18 with TRBJ2-2, with D possibly being TRBD1 or TRBD2 (5 bases each). The V gene's germline CDR1 is KGHSH and CDR2 LQKENI. Trimming stripped 2 bases from V and 10 bases from J, with 8 bases between. The CDR3 runs 12 residues. Here the CDR3 reads CASSPYGAELFF. CDR3 DNA sequence: TGTGCCAGCTCACCATACGGGGCGGAGCTGTTTTTT.

The rearrangement uses TRBV5-5 and TRBJ2-7, with D tentatively TRBD2 (7 bases). Germline values: CDR1 SGHKS, CDR2 YYEKEE (reference sequence). This CDR3 has 16 residues. V lost 0 bases and J lost 5, with 18 bases in between. CDR3 coding DNA: TGTGCCAGCAGCTTGGCCTCGGGGGGCGTCGGTGACGAGCAGTACTTC. Amino acids: CASSLASGGVGDEQYF.

The rearrangement joins TRBV21-1 to TRBJ2-1; the table gives TRBD2 as D, unverified against the DNA. TRBV21-1 is annotated as a pseudogene. The CDR3 loop spans 15 amino acids. The CDR3 DNA is TGTGCCAGCAGTTGGACTAGCGTCCCCAATCATGAGCAGTTCTTC. Its translation is CASSWTSVPNHEQFF.

Note on this clone: This may come from a read error, since a much larger clone is one base off. The V gene is TRBV7-8, the J gene TRBJ2-7, with 11 bases lining up with TRBD2. The CDR3 runs to 15 residues. Germline assignment: CDR1 SGHVS and CDR2 FQNEAQ. The DNA for the CDR3 is TGTGCCAGCAGCCCGGCTAGCGGGAGGTTCCACGAGCGGTACTTC. It specifies CASSPASGRFHERYF.

This chain connects TRBV2 to TRBJ2-3; D gene unclear. Germline V gene data show CDR1 as SNHLY and CDR2 as FYNNEI. The CDR3 contains 12 residues. The V end was cut by 6 bases, the J end by 3 bases, with 7 bases between. The CDR3 here is CASSAVTDTQYF. CDR3 nucleotide sequence: TGTGCCAGCAGCGCTGTGACAGATACGCAGTATTTT.

CDR3 in amino acids: CASSQVTGNTGELFF. The CDR3 nucleotides are TGTGCCAGCAGCCAAGTGACAGGAAACACCGGGGAGCTGTTTTTT. This chain joins TRBV7-9 and TRBJ2-2; D may be TRBD1 (6 bases). Germline CDR1 reads SEHNR; CDR2 reads FQNEAQ (reference sequence). This CDR3 region has 15 residues. Trimming removed 5 bases from V and 2 bases from J, with 12 bases in between.

This rearrangement joins TRBV1 to TRBJ1-5; the DNA was not used to check the table's D call, TRBD1. TRBV1 is listed as a pseudogene. The CDR3 is made up of 14 amino acids. CDR3 in amino acids: CASSPDRESRPQHF. CDR3 DNA: TGTGCCAGCAGCCCTGACAGGGAATCGCGGCCCCAGCATTTT.

V gene TRBV4-2 combines with J gene TRBJ2-7; 9 bases are shared with TRBD2. The CDR3 length is 18 residues. The V gene's germline CDR1 is LGHNA and CDR2 YNFKEQ. J gave up 3 bases and V 0 bases, and 12 bases lay outside the gene matches. CDR3 sequence: CASSQDLLLAGAGYEQYF. CDR3 nucleotides: TGTGCCAGCAGCCAAGACCTCCTTTTAGCGGGAGCGGGCTACGAGCAGTACTTC.

The genes are TRBV5-1 and TRBJ1-2; 7 bases fit TRBD1. CDR3 length: 17 residues. V gave up 4 bases and J gave up 12 bases; unmatched junction bases: 24. Germline V CDR1 and CDR2: SGHRS, YFSETQ. CDR3 loop: CASSLGPWDSLVGDDTF. CDR3 sequence (DNA): TGCGCCAGCAGCCTAGGGCCTTGGGACAGTCTGGTAGGAGATGACACCTTC.

J is TRBJ2-7 and V is TRBV6-4, with 8 bases identical to TRBD1. V was clipped by 6 bases and J by 3 bases; unmatched bases: 7. The V gene's germline CDR1 is MRHNA and CDR2 SNTAGT. This CDR3 has 14 amino acids. The CDR3 nucleotides read TGTGCCAGCAGGTTGACAGGGGAAAGCTACGAGCAGTACTTC. This encodes CASRLTGESYEQYF.

The chain couples TRBV6-4 to TRBJ2-3, with 9 bases identical to TRBD2. The CDR3 loop spans 17 amino acids. Germline-derived CDR1 and CDR2 are MRHNA and SNTAGT. V lost 3 bases and J lost 4; bases outside the gene matches: 11. This CDR3 reads CASSESGAGGPSDTQYF. The CDR3 DNA is TGTGCCAGCAGTGAGTCTGGCGCGGGAGGGCCGTCAGATACGCAGTATTTT.

The chain uses TRBV28 and TRBJ1-4; possible D gene TRBD1, 6 bases. This CDR3 spans 18 amino acids. Trimming took 5 bases from V and 4 from J, leaving 23 bases between them. CDR1 and CDR2 from the germline V gene are MDHEN and SYDVKM. CDR3 region: CASSPLPLGAALNEKLFF. CDR3 DNA: TGTGCCAGCAGTCCCTTACCCTTGGGGGCAGCACTTAATGAAAAACTGTTTTTT.

Details on this clone: This sample also contains other DNA sequences that code for the same CDR3. The V gene is TRBV7-9, the J gene TRBJ2-1; possibly TRBD2 for D (6 bases). V lost 5 bases and J lost 2, with 16 bases in between. Per the germline V gene, CDR1 is SEHNR and CDR2 is FQNEAQ (reference sequence). The CDR3 runs to 16 residues. CDR3 sequence (DNA): TGTGCCAGCAGCCCCCGAGGAGGGTCGGCCTACAATGAGCAGTTCTTC. Translating it yields CASSPRGGSAYNEQFF. Drawing the rest from reference TRBV7-9 and TRBJ2-1, the complete variable domain is DTGVSQNPRHKITKRGQNVTFRCDPISEHNRLYWYRQTLGQGPEFLTYFQNEAQLEKSRLLSDRFSAERPKGSFSTLEIQRTEQGDSAMYLCASSPRGGSAYNEQFFGPGTRLTVL.

CDR3 in DNA: TGTGCCTGGAGTGGGGTCCCGGGACACCCCTACGAGCAGTACTTC. Its protein is CAWSGVPGHPYEQYF. This chain links TRBV30 with TRBJ2-7; D might be TRBD1 (6 bases). This CDR3 is built from 15 residues. Germline assignment: CDR1 GTSNPN and CDR2 SVGIG (reference sequence). V lost 1 base and J lost 2, with 15 bases in between.

The rearrangement links TRBV7-9 to TRBJ1-4, with 8 bases fitting TRBD1. The CDR3 loop spans 14 amino acids. CDR1 is SEHNR, CDR2 FQNEAQ, per germline (reference sequence). Losses at the gene ends were 7 bases for V and 8 bases for J; bases not matched to a gene: 9. In DNA, the CDR3 is TGTGCCAGCACCCTAGGACAGGGATACGAAAAACTGTTTTTT. Translation: CASTLGQGYEKLFF.

This clone is termed medium-sized. V gene TRBV6-1 combines with J gene TRBJ1-1; 7 bases line up with TRBD1. Germline CDR1 MNHNS, CDR2 SASEGT. With V trimmed by 4 bases and J by 1 base, 3 bases remained unmatched. This CDR3 has 14 residues. The CDR3 coding sequence is TGTGCCAGCAGTGGAGGACAGGAGAACACTGAAGCTTTCTTT. Translated, it gives CASSGGQENTEAFF.

This chain uses TRBV15 with TRBJ2-6, with TRBD2 as a possible D gene (6 bases). Trimming removed 0 bases from V and 4 bases from J, with 13 bases in between. Germline CDR1 LNHNV, CDR2 YYDKDF (reference sequence). The CDR3 extends over 17 amino acids. As DNA, the CDR3 is TGTGCCACCAGCAGAGATCCCGGAGGGACCGGGGCCAACGTCCTGACTTTC. Translation: CATSRDPGGTGANVLTF. The whole variable domain, remainder taken from reference TRBV15 and TRBJ2-6, is DAMVIQNPRYQVTQFGKPVTLSCSQTLNHNVMYWYQQKSSQAPKLLFHYYDKDFNNEADTPDNFQSRRPNTSFCFLDIRSPGLGDTAMYLCATSRDPGGTGANVLTFGAGSRLTVL.

The rearrangement joins TRBV6-6 to TRBJ2-7, with 8 bases aligning to TRBD2. The CDR3 consists of 16 residues. Trimming took 0 bases from V and 0 from J; bases not matched to a gene: 4. Per the germline V gene, CDR1 is MNHNY and CDR2 is SVGAGI (reference sequence). DNA of the CDR3: TGTGCCAGCAGTTACTCGACTAGCGAGAGCTCCTACGAGCAGTACTTC. It translates to CASSYSTSESSYEQYF.

The chain has TRBV30 and TRBJ2-7; 7 nucleotides agree with TRBD2. The CDR3 consists of 14 residues. CDR1 and CDR2 from the germline V gene are GTSNPN and SVGIG (reference sequence). V shed 5 bases and J 4 bases; nucleotides not matched to a gene: 11. The CDR3 sequence: CAWGREAGRYEQYF. The CDR3 DNA reads as TGTGCCTGGGGGAGGGAGGCAGGGCGGTACGAGCAGTACTTC.

This chain joins TRBV28 and TRBJ2-7; no definite D call. CDR1 is MDHEN and CDR2 is SYDVKM in the germline V gene. V dropped 3 bases and J dropped 2 bases, with 11 bases sitting between them. The length of the CDR3 is 14 residues. The CDR3 is CASSFPWVPYEQYF. The CDR3 nucleotides read TGTGCCAGCAGTTTCCCCTGGGTACCCTACGAGCAGTACTTC.

This chain uses TRBV6-1 with TRBJ1-3, with 7 bases lining up with TRBD1. V dropped 2 bases and J dropped 2; count of bases not matched to a gene: 3. CDR3 length: 15 amino acids. Germline CDR1 is MNHNS and CDR2 is SASEGT. CDR3 in DNA: TGTGCCAGCAGTGAACTGACAGGGACTGGAAACACCATATATTTT. This sequence encodes CASSELTGTGNTIYF.

This clone was recorded many times. The gene calls are TRBV6-1 and TRBJ2-5; D is possibly TRBD2 (6 bases). The germline V and J ends were trimmed by 1 base and 5 bases, with 17 bases remaining between them. CDR3 length equals 16 residues. Germline V gene data show CDR1 as MNHNS and CDR2 as SASEGT. Written as DNA, the CDR3 is TGTGCCAGCAGTGAAGTAGGAGGGCAGGGAGGCGAGACCCAGTACTTC. Residues: CASSEVGGQGGETQYF.

This clone was observed a single time. The rearrangement links TRBV7-6 to TRBJ1-1; maybe TRBD1 (5 bases). The germline V and J ends were trimmed by 5 bases and 3 bases, with 16 bases remaining between them. The germline gives CDR1 SGHVS, CDR2 FNYEAQ. CDR3 length: 15 residues. The CDR3 loop reads CASSRGPSSYTEAFF. The CDR3 DNA reads as TGTGCCAGCAGCCGGGGCCCCAGCTCGTACACTGAAGCTTTCTTT. Using reference TRBV7-6 and TRBJ1-1 for the parts outside the CDR3, the full variable domain is GAGVSQSPRYKVTKRGQDVALRCDPISGHVSLYWYRQALGQGPEFLTYFNYEAQQDKSGLPNDRFSAERPEGSISTLTIQRTEQRDSAMYRCASSRGPSSYTEAFFGQGTRLTVV.

V gene TRBV28 combines with J gene TRBJ1-1, with D tentatively TRBD1 (6 bases). The germline V gene has CDR1 MDHEN and CDR2 SYDVKM. V lost 6 bases and J 1 base, leaving 18 bases between the germline ends. The CDR3 runs to 16 residues. For the CDR3, the DNA is TGTGCCAGCAGAAAACACAGGGCCCGAGGGAACACTGAAGCTTTCTTT. This encodes CASRKHRARGNTEAFF.

A single count supports this clone. The chain carries TRBV2 and TRBJ2-1; TRBD2 matches at 10 bases. This CDR3 has 17 residues. The V and J ends lost 2 bases and 0 bases, in that order; junction bases with no gene match: 4. Looked up from germline, CDR1 is SNHLY and CDR2 is FYNNEI. CDR3 nucleotides: TGTGCCAGCAGTGAATTCGCTAGCGGGAGCTCCTACAATGAGCAGTTCTTC. This gives the protein CASSEFASGSSYNEQFF. The full variable domain, in which reference TRBV2 and TRBJ2-1 provide the parts outside the CDR3, is EPEVTQTPSHQVTQMGQEVILRCVPISNHLYFYWYRQILGQKVEFLVSFYNNEISEKSEIFDDQFSVERPDGSNFTLKIRSTKLEDSAMYFCASSEFASGSSYNEQFFGPGTRLTVL.

This clone turned up a few times. The chain links TRBV2 to TRBJ2-7; tentatively, D is TRBD1 (6 bases). Trimming pared 6 bases from V and 2 bases from J, leaving 11 bases between. Germline values: CDR1 SNHLY, CDR2 FYNNEI. This CDR3 has 13 residues. CDR3 DNA: TGTGCCAGCAGGAAGACAGGTACCTACGAGCAGTACTTC. Translated: CASRKTGTYEQYF.

J is TRBJ2-1 and V is TRBV19, with D tentatively TRBD1 or TRBD2 (5 bases each). Trimming removed 5 bases from V and 5 bases from J, with 19 bases in between. The CDR3 loop spans 16 amino acids. CDR1 LNHDA and CDR2 SQIVND come from the germline V gene (reference sequence). CDR3 in DNA: TGTGCCAGTAGTCTAACGGGACCCGAAGCCGACAATGAGCAGTTCTTC. This encodes CASSLTGPEADNEQFF.

In this sample, this clone turned up once. The V gene is TRBV5-1, the J gene TRBJ2-7, with a possible D match to TRBD2 (6 bases). The germline gives CDR1 SGHRS, CDR2 YFSETQ. The CDR3 is 15 residues long. Between the trimmed V and J ends, which lost 0 bases and 2 bases, there was a span of 12 bases. This CDR3 reads CASSLAGERAYEQYF. CDR3 DNA: TGCGCCAGCAGCTTGGCCGGAGAGCGGGCCTACGAGCAGTACTTC.